The 28 T cell receptor beta chains reported below all come from one sample, sequenced in a study of blood T cells in healthy people across ages. A second PCR, run for roughly 7 to 11 cycles, used a sample-barcoded 5' primer plus a J-beta primer mix. MiXCR, run by TCRdb on the 5' RACE reads, gives a single entry per CDR3 protein. There are more than 900,000 distinct CDR3 sequences in the sample; about 25% occur only once, and around 0.75% lies in the top ten. The sample also formed part of further work on T cells of mothers and their children.

Sequencing was done on a sample of blood. These receptors were taken from a girl aged 2-10 years in good health.

The J gene is TRBJ2-2, the V gene TRBV6-1, with a weak D call TRBD2 (5 bases). V was shortened by 6 bases and J by 6 bases, with 17 bases between the two germline ends. The CDR3 consists of 15 residues. CDR1 and CDR2 (germline): MNHNS, SASEGT. This CDR3 reads CASSSGWGIPGELFF. The CDR3 bases are TGTGCCAGCAGCTCGGGGTGGGGAATTCCCGGGGAGCTGTTTTTT.

This chain joins TRBV3-1 and TRBJ2-1, with a weak D call TRBD2 (6 bases). Trimming pared 0 bases from V and 12 bases from J, leaving 24 bases between. Germline V gives CDR1 LGHDT, CDR2 YNNKEL (reference sequence). The CDR3 is made up of 17 amino acids. CDR3 sequence reads: CASSQDAAPGLARRQFF. CDR3 sequence (DNA): TGTGCCAGCAGCCAAGATGCGGCCCCGGGACTGGCAAGGAGGCAGTTCTTC.

This clonotype has just a few counts. V and J are TRBV20-1 and TRBJ2-5, with D possibly being TRBD2 (6 bases). CDR3 length: 15 amino acids. Trimming removed 3 bases from V and 1 base from J, with 15 bases in between. The germline V gene encodes CDR1 DFQATT and CDR2 SNEGSKA (reference sequence). In DNA, the CDR3 is TGCAGTGCTAGCGGGACTCACCACCTCCAAGAGACCCAGTACTTC. This codes for CSASGTHHLQETQYF.

This clonotype was counted only a few times. The CDR3 is CASSHTGVPEAFF. The CDR3 DNA follows: TGTGCCAGCAGCCATACAGGGGTCCCTGAAGCTTTCTTT. V usage is TRBV13 and J usage is TRBJ1-1; 7 bases are shared with TRBD1. J was trimmed by 6 bases and V by 5 bases; bases with no gene match: 6. The CDR3 runs to 13 residues. Per germline, CDR1 PRHDT and CDR2 FYEKMQ (reference sequence).

This clonotype has a handful of counts. The V call is TRBV28, the J call TRBJ1-2; D is uncertain. The ends were cut back, 1 base at V and 8 bases at J, with 8 bases in the middle. CDR1 and CDR2 (germline): MDHEN, SYDVKM. The CDR3 contains 12 residues. CDR3 residues: CASSLSPWGYTF. Here the CDR3 DNA reads TGTGCCAGCAGTTTATCCCCGTGGGGCTACACCTTC.

The rearrangement links TRBV5-1 to TRBJ1-3; 7 nucleotides align to TRBD1. V gave up 9 bases and J gave up 0 bases; unmatched junction bases: 9. The V gene's germline CDR1 is SGHRS and CDR2 YFSETQ. The CDR3 runs to 15 residues. In DNA, the CDR3 is TGCGCCAACAGGACAGGCCGGATCTCTGGAAACACCATATATTTT. It codes for CANRTGRISGNTIYF.

Only a few counts were recorded for this clonotype. The V gene is TRBV5-1, the J gene TRBJ2-3; 11 bases match TRBD2. V was pared by 4 bases and J by 5 bases, with 3 bases of the junction left unmatched. The CDR3 spans 14 residues. CDR1 is SGHRS, CDR2 YFSETQ, per germline. The CDR3 DNA follows: TGCGCCAGCAGCACCGGACTAGCGGGAGATACGCAGTATTTT. Amino acid sequence: CASSTGLAGDTQYF.

This clonotype was seen more than once but under ten times. In DNA, the CDR3 is TGCAGCGTCGTCATTCCGGGACAGGGGAGAGAGACCCAGTACTTC. Amino acid sequence: CSVVIPGQGRETQYF. V is TRBV29-1 and J is TRBJ2-5, with 10 bases lining up with TRBD1. The CDR3 runs 15 residues. V trimming: 6 bases; J trimming: 4 bases; junction bases outside the gene matches: 11. The V gene's germline CDR1 is SQVTM and CDR2 ANQGSEA.

The rearrangement links TRBV9 to TRBJ1-2; the D is unclear. V lost 0 bases and J 1 base, leaving 7 bases between the germline ends. The CDR3 covers 14 residues. Germline CDR1 SGDLS, CDR2 YYNGEE. Here the CDR3 reads CASSVGNDNYGYTF. The CDR3 nucleotides are TGTGCCAGCAGCGTAGGGAACGATAACTATGGCTACACCTTC. Combining the CDR3 with reference TRBV9 and TRBJ1-2 gives the whole variable domain DSGVTQTPKHLITATGQRVTLRCSPRSGDLSVYWYQQSLDQGLQFLIQYYNGEERAKGNILERFSAQQFPDLHSELNLSSLELGDSALYFCASSVGNDNYGYTFGSGTRLTVV.

The V call is TRBV7-3, the J call TRBJ2-3; unclear D gene. Germline CDR1 and CDR2: SGHTA and FQGTGA. Deletions cut 4 bases from V and 4 bases from J, with 9 bases between. The CDR3 sequence is 13 residues long. CDR3 coding DNA: TGTGCCAGCAGCTCCCTTGGTTCAGATACGCAGTATTTT. The encoded protein is CASSSLGSDTQYF.

The chain is built from TRBV4-3 and TRBJ1-2; TRBD1 aligns across 7 bases. The CDR3 has 15 amino acids. J gave up 7 bases and V 0 bases, and 8 bases lay outside the gene matches. CDR1 is LGHNA, CDR2 YSLEER, per germline. The CDR3 spells CASSQEIDRVFGYTF. In DNA, the CDR3 is TGCGCCAGCAGCCAAGAGATCGACAGGGTCTTTGGCTACACCTTC.

As regards this clonotype: Mismatch with germline at one junction end may stem from a read error. The chain couples TRBV28 to TRBJ2-4; TRBD1 agrees at 8 bases. The CDR3 runs 15 residues. Germline-derived CDR1 and CDR2 are MDHEN and SYDVKM. The CDR3: CACQGALKAKNIRYF. The CDR3 coding sequence is TGTGCCTGTCAGGGGGCCCTCAAAGCCAAAAACATTCGGTACTTC.

This clonotype was detected a few times. This sequence joins TRBV28 and TRBJ1-2; 7 bases are a match to TRBD1. Germline assignment: CDR1 MDHEN and CDR2 SYDVKM. V shed 5 bases, J shed 7 bases, and the junction held 4 bases outside the gene matches. The CDR3 extends over 12 amino acids. As DNA, the CDR3 is TGTGCCAGCAGTCCGAGGACAGGTGGCTACACCTTC. It is translated as CASSPRTGGYTF.

This clonotype appeared a few times. The genes are TRBV28 and TRBJ2-7; no reliable D call. V dropped 4 bases and J dropped 4 bases, with 23 bases sitting between them. CDR1 is MDHEN, CDR2 SYDVKM, per germline. There are 17 residues in the CDR3. The CDR3 DNA reads as TGTGCCAGCAGTTCCCACAAAGAGCTGAGACATCCTTACGAGCAGTACTTC. As protein: CASSSHKELRHPYEQYF. The entire variable domain, with the rest obtained from reference TRBV28 and TRBJ2-7, is as follows: DVKVTQSSRYLVKRTGEKVFLECVQDMDHENMFWYRQDPGLGLRLIYFSYDVKMKEKGDIPEGYSVSREKKERFSLILESASTNQTSMYLCASSSHKELRHPYEQYFGPGTRLTVT.

The table lists this clonotype with a few counts. The V gene is TRBV29-1, the J gene TRBJ1-4, with a tentative D call TRBD1 (6 bases). The CDR3 consists of 11 residues. The V end lost 3 bases, the J end lost 8 bases, and 7 bases lay between the germline ends. Germline V lookup: CDR1 SQVTM, CDR2 ANQGSEA. The CDR3 loop reads CSVEQGEKLFF. The CDR3 coding sequence is TGCAGCGTTGAGCAGGGGGAAAAACTGTTTTTT.

This clonotype was recorded a few times. The rearrangement uses TRBV10-2 and TRBJ2-3, with TRBD1 identical over 10 bases. The CDR3 has 15 amino acids. Germline V gives CDR1 WSHSY, CDR2 SAAADI. V was pared by 6 bases and J by 5 bases, with 8 bases of the junction left unmatched. The DNA of the CDR3 is TGCGCCAGCAGCTCCGGGACAGGGGAGATAGATACGCAGTATTTT. Translation gives CASSSGTGEIDTQYF.

The chain recombines TRBV10-2 with TRBJ2-7; TRBD2 is a possible D gene (5 bases). Looked up from germline, CDR1 is WSHSY and CDR2 is SAAADI. V shed 4 bases and J shed 0 bases, with 13 bases lying between them. The CDR3 covers 15 residues. CDR3 sequence reads: CASSVSAYSSYEQYF. As DNA, the CDR3 is TGCGCCAGCAGTGTTAGCGCGTACTCCTCCTACGAGCAGTACTTC.

The CDR3 is CASSLGSAAGFFEKLFF. The CDR3 nucleotides read TGTGCCAGCAGCTTAGGGTCGGCGGCAGGGTTTTTTGAAAAACTGTTTTTT. The V gene is TRBV11-2, the J gene TRBJ1-4; tentative D call: TRBD1 (5 bases). Trimming removed 1 base at V and 7 bases at J, with 19 bases between. The CDR3 consists of 17 residues. Germline assignment: CDR1 SGHAT and CDR2 FQNNGV.

The chain employs TRBV29-1 and TRBJ2-7, with 10 bases identical to TRBD1. Per germline, CDR1 SQVTM and CDR2 ANQGSEA. The CDR3 length is 15 residues. V dropped 1 base and J dropped 3; count of bases not matched to a gene: 6. Written as DNA, the CDR3 is TGCAGCGTTGAAGCTCCGACAGGGGGCAACTACGAGCAGTACTTC. Its protein is CSVEAPTGGNYEQYF.

The rearrangement uses TRBV29-1 and TRBJ1-3; the D gene is possibly TRBD1 (5 bases). In germline, CDR1 is SQVTM, CDR2 ANQGSEA. CDR3 length: 15 amino acids. The V gene lost 3 bases and the J gene lost 7 bases, with 19 bases spanning the gap. The CDR3 is CSVELDSRDPNTIYF. CDR3 nucleotide sequence: TGCAGCGTTGAGCTCGACTCTAGGGACCCTAACACCATATATTTT.

This clonotype was seen a single time. CDR3 DNA sequence: TGTGCCATCAGTGAGCCTCCGGGACAGGCCTACGAGCAGTACTTC. This gives the protein CAISEPPGQAYEQYF. J is TRBJ2-7 and V is TRBV10-3; TRBD1 agrees at 8 bases. The CDR3 loop spans 15 amino acids. Trimming took 2 bases from V and 2 from J; bases not matched to a gene: 5. Germline V gives CDR1 ENHRY, CDR2 SYGVKD.

This clonotype turned up a few times. V is TRBV5-1 and J is TRBJ2-1, with 8 positions matching TRBD2. CDR1 SGHRS and CDR2 YFSETQ come from the germline V gene. The CDR3 runs 15 residues. J was trimmed by 5 bases and V by 2 bases; bases with no gene match: 6. CDR3 region: CASSFVAGGHNEQFF. In DNA form, the CDR3 reads TGCGCCAGCAGCTTTGTGGCGGGAGGTCACAATGAGCAGTTCTTC.

The rearrangement links TRBV29-1 to TRBJ2-7, with D tentatively TRBD2 (6 bases). The CDR3 extends over 13 amino acids. V lost 4 bases and J lost 0, with 10 bases in between. CDR1 is SQVTM and CDR2 is ANQGSEA in the germline V gene. Written as DNA, the CDR3 is TGCAGCGTTGTCCGGGACTCCTCCTACGAGCAGTACTTC. Translated, it gives CSVVRDSSYEQYF.

This chain connects TRBV2 to TRBJ1-2; weak D call: TRBD1 (5 bases). CDR3 size: 14 residues. CDR1 is SNHLY and CDR2 is FYNNEI in the germline V gene. Between the trimmed V and J ends, which lost 11 bases and 6 bases, there was a span of 22 bases. The CDR3 region has the DNA TGTGCCGGACAAATTGGGACGATGATCGATGGCTACACCTTC. This gives the protein CAGQIGTMIDGYTF.

This chain links TRBV6-6 with TRBJ1-1, with a possible D match to TRBD1 (6 bases). CDR1 is MNHNY, CDR2 SVGAGI, per germline (reference sequence). The length of the CDR3 is 15 residues. V lost 11 bases and J lost 1, with 20 bases in between. For the CDR3, the DNA is TGTGCCTGTCTTTCACAGGGTTGGGGGAACACTGAAGCTTTCTTT. Its protein is CACLSQGWGNTEAFF.

This clonotype appeared once. The germline gene is not matched at one end of the junction; a read error may be the cause. V gene TRBV7-9 combines with J gene TRBJ2-5, with 7 bases that match TRBD2. Germline-derived CDR1 and CDR2 are SEHNR and FQNEAQ (reference sequence). The CDR3 extends over 16 amino acids. As DNA, the CDR3 is TGTGCCAGCAGGGGGGGGTCTAAGACCCCGGTGGAGACCCACTACTTC. It translates to CASRGGSKTPVETHYF. Using reference TRBV7-9 and TRBJ2-5 for the parts outside the CDR3, the full variable domain is DTGVSQNPRHKITKRGQNVTFRCDPISEHNRLYWYRQTLGQGPEFLTYFQNEAQLEKSRLLSDRFSAERPKGSFSTLEIQRTEQGDSAMYLCASRGGSKTPVETHYFGPGTRLLVL.

This clonotype was detected ten times or more. The rearrangement joins TRBV9 to TRBJ2-7, with D possibly TRBD2 on 5 matching bases. This CDR3 comprises 13 residues. The germline CDR1 and CDR2 sequences are SGDLS and YYNGEE. Trimming stripped 4 bases from V and 2 bases from J, with 10 bases between. The CDR3 bases are TGTGCCAGCAGCAGAGGGCAGCCCTACGAGCAGTACTTC. It is translated as CASSRGQPYEQYF.

This clonotype has only a few counts. The rearrangement links TRBV11-3 to TRBJ2-7; D could derive from TRBD1 or TRBD2 (5 bases each). V was shortened by 5 bases and J by 0 bases, with 11 bases between the two germline ends. This CDR3 is 14 amino acids long. Germline assignment: CDR1 SGHNT and CDR2 YENEEA. For the CDR3, the DNA is TGTGCCAGCAGCCTCCGGGACGCCTCCTACGAGCAGTACTTC. Encoded protein: CASSLRDASYEQYF.